This T cell receptor beta chain was recorded in a study of T-cell reconstitution after alpha-beta-depleted transplantation in children. A library of TCRbeta sequences, prepared with unique molecular identifiers, was generated. TCRdb passed the PCR reads through MiXCR, listing each CDR3 protein once. This sample has some 490,000 distinct CDR3 sequences, with approximately 12% found just once. The CDR3 spans 13 residues. CDR1 SEHNR and CDR2 FQNEAQ come from the germline V gene (reference sequence). With 1 base removed from V and 14 bases from J, the gap between germline ends came to 15 bases. This clonotype was observed a handful of times.

The sequencing here drew on PBMCs from the stem cell graft donor, taken from the stem cell graft. The TCR originated in a human donor who donated a stem cell graft to a child with combined immunodeficiency. The V gene is TRBV7-9, the J gene TRBJ2-1; D could derive from TRBD1 or TRBD2 (5 bases each). CDR3 amino acids: CASSLESGAGEFF. CDR3 sequence (DNA): TGTGCCAGCAGCTTAGAAAGTGGGGCCGGGGAGTTCTTC. The complete variable domain, with remaining parts taken from reference TRBV7-9 and TRBJ2-1, reads DTGVSQNPRHKITKRGQNVTFRCDPISEHNRLYWYRQTLGQGPEFLTYFQNEAQLEKSRLLSDRFSAERPKGSFSTLEIQRTEQGDSAMYLCASSLESGAGEFFGPGTRLTVL.